This T cell receptor (beta chain) was captured by sequencing in a study of CD8 T cells in ankylosing spondylitis (dated by TCRdb to about 2017). General notes on the study: The study set out to find disease-linked TCR variants by profiling T cell receptor beta repertoires in ankylosing spondylitis patients and healthy donors. The full study cohort comprised 20 to 30 ankylosing spondylitis patients and 85 to 120 healthy donors. Samples of peripheral blood were taken, and for ankylosing spondylitis patients, synovial fluid was collected as well.

The data were produced on an Illumina HiSeq 2500. TCR beta libraries were prepared by quantitative 5'-RACE with molecular barcodes. The published analysis was carried out like this. A new computational method based on a probabilistic model of VDJ rearrangement was used to identify disease-linked TCR variants. TCRdb ran its own pipeline on the public reads, namely fastp trimming at Q25 and MiXCR clone calling, and kept in-frame beta chains. A single entry per CDR3 protein holds the most common genes and DNA from its merged rows. TCRdb's processing, not the authors' own work, is the source of the V and J calls. Recorded for this sample are some 140,000 distinct CDR3 sequences; approximately 7.4% of them occurred a single time. The top ten clones comprise around 11% of the sample. Paper-wide results and their limitations: A TCR beta motif made up of roughly eight highly homologous amino acid variants appeared to be characteristic of blood from ankylosing spondylitis patients. The disease-linked clones showed a CD8+ phenotype and occurred at relatively low frequencies in peripheral blood. Some motif variants were previously reported in synovial fluid and blood of reactive arthritis patients, suggesting common disease-initiation mechanisms. The disease-linked clones were reported to be significantly enriched in matched synovial fluid samples from ankylosing spondylitis patients.

This clonotype was found many times. It has no known antigen specificity. No per-base quality is available; no much larger clone lies one base away. The CDR3 runs 12 amino acids, cysteine and phenylalanine included. Just the 36-base CDR3 DNA is kept, in frame starting at base 1. V and J are truncated by 10 bases and 5 bases respectively, leaving an intervening sequence of 14 bases. The germline V gene (reference sequence) yields LNHDA for CDR1 and SQIVND for CDR2. The TCR originated in a female donor with ankylosing spondylitis or in good health (not recorded which). The V and J segments used are TRBV19 and TRBJ2-5, and perhaps TRBD1 as D gene, on 5 matching bases. What was sequenced was blood, either unsorted or a sorted T cell fraction (not recorded which). The CDR3 amino acid sequence is: CATRQSGETQYF. The nucleotide sequence is TGTGCCACTCGACAGTCTGGGGAGACCCAGTACTTC. This CDR3, with the reference TRBV19 and TRBJ2-5 proteins standing in past its ends, gives the full variable domain DGGITQSPKYLFRKEGQNVTLSCEQNLNHDAMYWYRQDPGQGLRLIYYSQIVNDFQKGDIAEGYSVSREKKESFPLTVTSAQKNPTAFYLCATRQSGETQYFGPGTRLLVL.